The 10 T cell receptor beta chains given below trace back to one sample, sequenced in a study of blood T cell repertoires in COVID-19. TCRdb's table, derived via immunoSEQ multiplex PCR, lists solely in-frame clones and lacks some. The repertoire holds 450,000 to 500,000 clones, with approximately 86% as singletons. The source material was PBMCs or T cells enriched from blood (not recorded which). The receptors shown here come from a woman aged 55 to 70 who had recovered from COVID-19.

The chain links TRBV2 to TRBJ1-5, with D uncertain. Germline CDR1 reads SNHLY; CDR2 reads FYNNEI. The CDR3 extends over 13 amino acids. The V and J ends lost 5 bases and 8 bases respectively, with 13 bases between them. The CDR3 protein is CASSTGPAEPQHF. The CDR3 region has the DNA TGTGCCAGCAGTACGGGTCCGGCGGAGCCCCAGCATTTT.

The chain couples TRBV7-9 to TRBJ2-1, with a tentative D call TRBD1 (6 bases). The CDR3 length is 17 residues. With 0 bases removed from V and 0 bases from J, the gap between germline ends came to 12 bases. Per the germline V gene, CDR1 is SEHNR and CDR2 is FQNEAQ (reference sequence). The CDR3 DNA follows: TGTGCCAGCAGCTTAGCGACCCAGGGGCCCTCCTACAATGAGCAGTTCTTC. Its protein product is CASSLATQGPSYNEQFF.

The J gene is TRBJ2-1, the V gene TRBV19; 10 nucleotides line up with TRBD2. CDR1 and CDR2 (germline): LNHDA, SQIVND (reference sequence). This CDR3 region has 17 residues. V lost 5 bases to trimming and J lost 1 base; unmatched junction nucleotides: 8. This CDR3 is CASSGWASGGSYNEQFF. CDR3 nucleotides: TGTGCCAGTAGTGGGTGGGCTAGCGGGGGTTCCTACAATGAGCAGTTCTTC.

This chain connects TRBV6-5 to TRBJ1-5, with a possible D match to TRBD1 (5 bases). Germline CDR1 reads MNHEY; CDR2 reads SVGAGI. Trimming cost V 9 bases and J 2 bases, with 11 bases left between them. This CDR3 spans 13 amino acids. The CDR3 region has the DNA TGTGCCAGGTTAGGGGATGGCAATCAGCCCCAGCATTTT. Residues: CARLGDGNQPQHF.

This clone was seen a few times. The genes are TRBV5-5 and TRBJ2-7; 10 bases map to TRBD1. The CDR3 has 13 amino acids. CDR1 is SGHKS, CDR2 YYEKEE, per germline (reference sequence). The trim removed 7 bases at V and 3 bases at J, leaving 4 bases unmatched. CDR3 coding DNA: TGTGCCAGCGGATGGACAGGGGGCTACGAGCAGTACGTC. It is translated as CASGWTGGYEQYV.

This rearrangement joins TRBV5-1 to TRBJ2-2; 7 bases match TRBD2. J was trimmed by 6 bases and V by 0 bases; bases with no gene match: 2. Germline values: CDR1 SGHRS, CDR2 YFSETQ. The CDR3 is 14 residues long. Written as DNA, the CDR3 is TGCGCCAGCAGCTTGGGGGACTATGCCGGGGAGCTGTTTTTT. As protein: CASSLGDYAGELFF. The variable domain in full, with the rest retrieved from reference TRBV5-1 and TRBJ2-2, is KAGVTQTPRYLIKTRGQQVTLSCSPISGHRSVSWYQQTPGQGLQFLFEYFSETQRNKGNFPGRFSGRQFSNSRSEMNVSTLELGDSALYLCASSLGDYAGELFFGEGSRLTVL.

The chain recombines TRBV21-1 with TRBJ1-2; the D call in the table, TRBD1, was not verified against the DNA. TRBV21-1 is annotated as a pseudogene. The CDR3 consists of 15 residues. This chain's CDR3 is CASSSLGQGVYGYTF. The CDR3 nucleotides read TGTGCCAGCAGCAGCCTCGGACAGGGGGTCTATGGCTACACCTTC.

This sequence joins TRBV6-6 and TRBJ2-5; D unresolved. CDR1 MNHNY and CDR2 SVGAGI come from the germline V gene (reference sequence). The CDR3 runs 12 residues. Trimming removed 6 bases from V and 4 bases from J, with 9 bases in between. CDR3 nucleotides: TGTGCCAGCAGCCTTCCCCGAGAGACCCAGTACTTC. Translated, it gives CASSLPRETQYF.

The rearrangement links TRBV5-1 to TRBJ2-1; D not certain. V lost 1 base, J lost 6 bases, and 5 bases lay in between. This CDR3 is 12 amino acids long. Per the germline V gene, CDR1 is SGHRS and CDR2 is YFSETQ. The CDR3 sequence is CASSLTRNEQFF. The CDR3 coding sequence is TGCGCCAGCAGCTTGACTCGCAATGAGCAGTTCTTC.

The chain couples TRBV2 to TRBJ2-2; tentatively, D is TRBD2 (6 bases). The CDR3 has 14 residues. With 0 bases removed from V and 5 bases from J, the gap between germline ends came to 7 bases. Germline CDR1 SNHLY, CDR2 FYNNEI. DNA of the CDR3: TGTGCCAGCAGTGAAGCGGGAGGTACCGGGGAGCTGTTTTTT. It translates to CASSEAGGTGELFF.